The sequence of this T cell receptor beta chain was determined in a study of T cell repertoires in cytomegalovirus infection. Study-level information: HLA-C-restricted CMV epitopes, recently identified, and well-studied HLA-B-restricted ones were used by the study. Both a matching HLA type and CMV infection were indicated by public TCR beta signatures.

As regards this clonotype: Antigen: not known.

TCRdb passed the reads through MiXCR, listing each CDR3 protein once. Of approximately 910,000 distinct CDR3 sequences in the sample, roughly 30% were seen once. The CDR3 runs to 15 residues. V gave up 3 bases and J gave up 8 bases, with 17 bases separating them. Germline CDR1 is MNHNY and CDR2 is SVGAGI (reference sequence). Study-level findings and limits: Using cumulative public TCR beta family frequency, the authors identified those who carried CMV together with the relevant HLA.

This sample comprised cultured CD8+ T cells from PBMCs, obtained from culture after CMV antigen stimulation. The rearrangement links TRBV6-6 to TRBJ1-3; D not resolved. This clonotype was sampled from a human donor in good health (CMV status not recorded). Some clones in this sample may be carry-over from other donors' samples. The CDR3 region is CASSYNAVRDDTIYF. CDR3 nucleotide sequence: TGTGCCAGCAGTTATAACGCCGTTCGGGATGACACCATATATTTT.